A single sample gave rise to the 22 T cell receptor beta chains below, sequenced in a study of a mutant IDH1 vaccine in newly diagnosed glioma. These receptors' targets are unknown. Time point: week 11, during vaccination. In the vaccine, a single dose held 300 ug of the mutant IDH1 20-mer peptide, along with topical imiquimod. The table came from immunoSEQ multiplex PCR; TCRdb's copy has only in-frame clones and leaves some out. The sample shows around 26,000 clones, around 70% of them seen only once. The source material was peripheral blood mononuclear cells (PBMCs), sampled from a glioma patient whose treatment included an IDH1 peptide vaccine. The receptors stem from a man aged 18 to 29 with glioma. Some clones in this sample may be carry-over from other donors' samples.

The rearrangement joins TRBV5-6 to TRBJ2-2; D unclear. The V end was cut by 0 bases, the J end by 4 bases, with 7 bases between. The germline V gene encodes CDR1 SGHDT and CDR2 YYEEEE. The CDR3 runs 14 residues. The CDR3 sequence: CASSLVAATGELFF. The CDR3 nucleotides read TGTGCCAGCAGCTTGGTGGCCGCCACCGGGGAGCTGTTTTTT. Variable domain in full (rest from reference TRBV5-6 and TRBJ2-2): DAGVTQSPTHLIKTRGQQVTLRCSPKSGHDTVSWYQQALGQGPQFIFQYYEEEERQRGNFPDRFSGHQFPNYSSELNVNALLLGDSALYLCASSLVAATGELFFGEGSRLTVL.

DNA for the CDR3: TGTGCCAGCAGGGTGGGACCATACACAGATACGCAGTATTTT. Translated: CASRVGPYTDTQYF. The V gene is TRBV2, the J gene TRBJ2-3, with D perhaps given as TRBD1 or TRBD2 (5 bases each). The CDR3 length is 14 residues. Germline values: CDR1 SNHLY, CDR2 FYNNEI. V dropped 6 bases and J dropped 2 bases, with 12 bases sitting between them.

J is TRBJ1-2 and V is TRBV6-1, with D unclear. Trimming took off 4 bases at V and 7 bases at J, with 13 bases between the two ends. Per the germline V gene, CDR1 is MNHNS and CDR2 is SASEGT. The CDR3 is 13 residues long. The CDR3 DNA reads as TGTGCCAGCAGTGTGACCCCGGGAGTTGGCTACACCTTC. Residues: CASSVTPGVGYTF.

This clone was counted only a few times. This chain uses TRBV5-1 with TRBJ1-1; unclear D gene. CDR1 and CDR2 (germline): SGHRS, YFSETQ. V was clipped by 7 bases and J by 1 base, with 14 bases between them. CDR3 length: 14 residues. This CDR3 reads CASGPGWGNTEAFF. The CDR3 DNA sequence: TGCGCCAGCGGCCCGGGTTGGGGGAACACTGAAGCTTTCTTT. The full variable domain, with the rest looked up from reference TRBV5-1 and TRBJ1-1, is KAGVTQTPRYLIKTRGQQVTLSCSPISGHRSVSWYQQTPGQGLQFLFEYFSETQRNKGNFPGRFSGRQFSNSRSEMNVSTLELGDSALYLCASGPGWGNTEAFFGQGTRLTVV.

This clone has just a few counts. The V call is TRBV27, the J call TRBJ1-1; TRBD1 matches at 7 bases. Looked up from germline, CDR1 is MNHEY and CDR2 is SMNVEV (reference sequence). V shed 5 bases and J 0 bases; nucleotides not matched to a gene: 3. This CDR3 has 14 amino acids. The CDR3: CASSPGQMNTEAFF. The CDR3 DNA sequence: TGTGCCAGCAGTCCGGGACAGATGAACACTGAAGCTTTCTTT.

This chain uses TRBV6-5 with TRBJ2-3; a possible D gene is TRBD1 (5 bases). The CDR3 covers 14 residues. Germline lookup yields CDR1 MNHEY and CDR2 SVGAGI. The V end lost 0 bases, the J end lost 9 bases, and 13 bases lay between the germline ends. DNA of the CDR3: TGTGCCAGCAGTTACTCGACAGCCCTTAGAACGCAGTATTTT. This codes for CASSYSTALRTQYF.

This sequence joins TRBV2 and TRBJ1-5; unclear D gene. Germline loops: CDR1 SNHLY, CDR2 FYNNEI. This CDR3 has 14 amino acids. V was cut by 4 bases and J by 1 base, with 8 bases left in between. CDR3 nucleotide sequence: TGTGCCAGCAGTGTAAGCGAGAGCAATCAGCCCCAGCATTTT. Residues: CASSVSESNQPQHF.

The J gene is TRBJ2-7, the V gene TRBV10-3, with D uncertain. CDR1 and CDR2 from the germline V gene are ENHRY and SYGVKD. This CDR3 contains 12 residues. V lost 3 bases, J lost 3 bases, and 6 bases lay in between. CDR3 in DNA: TGTGCCATCAGTGACGTCCTCTACGAGCAGTACTTC. This codes for CAISDVLYEQYF.

The chain is built from TRBV5-4 and TRBJ1-1; D not certain. The CDR3 runs to 15 residues. V was trimmed by 0 bases and J by 1 base, leaving 10 bases between them. Per germline, CDR1 SGHNT and CDR2 YYREEE (reference sequence). In DNA, the CDR3 is TGTGCCAGCAGCTTGGTTGGCAGAAAGAACACTGAAGCTTTCTTT. It encodes CASSLVGRKNTEAFF.

This sequence joins TRBV7-2 and TRBJ2-7; D remains ambiguous. The germline CDR1 and CDR2 sequences are SGHTA and FQGNSA. V was shortened by 1 base and J by 0 bases, with 7 bases between the two germline ends. The CDR3 totals 14 residues. The CDR3, as DNA: TGTGCCAGCAGCTTAGATCACAGCTCCTACGAGCAGTACTTC. Translating it yields CASSLDHSSYEQYF.

About this clone itself: One end of the junction does not line up with germline, which may come from a read error. This rearrangement joins TRBV7-7 to TRBJ2-2; D unresolved. The CDR3 covers 13 residues. Germline V gives CDR1 SSHAT, CDR2 FNYEAQ (reference sequence). CDR3 sequence (DNA): TGTGCTAGCAGCTTAGAACGGGCCGGGGAGCTGTTTTTT. Its translation is CASSLERAGELFF. Complete variable domain (other parts from reference TRBV7-7 and TRBJ2-2): GAGVSQSPRYKVTKRGQDVTLRCDPISSHATLYWYQQALGQGPEFLTYFNYEAQPDKSGLPSDRFSAERPEGSISTLTIQRTEQRDSAMYRCASSLERAGELFFGEGSRLTVL.

The chain combines TRBV4-3 with TRBJ1-2, with 7 bases that match TRBD1. The germline gives CDR1 LGHNA, CDR2 YSLEER. The trim removed 0 bases at V and 4 bases at J, leaving 5 bases unmatched. This CDR3 has 15 amino acids. The chain's CDR3 is CASSQEIQGSYGYTF. CDR3 in DNA: TGCGCCAGCAGCCAAGAAATACAGGGGAGCTATGGCTACACCTTC.

This rearrangement joins TRBV6-5 to TRBJ2-6; tentatively, D is TRBD2 (6 bases). The germline V and J ends were trimmed by 2 bases and 2 bases, with 10 bases remaining between them. The germline gives CDR1 MNHEY, CDR2 SVGAGI. This CDR3 is built from 16 residues. The chain's CDR3 is CASSYGTPTGANVLTF. The CDR3 DNA is TGTGCCAGCAGTTACGGGACTCCGACTGGGGCCAACGTCCTGACTTTC.

The rearrangement joins TRBV25-1 to TRBJ2-3, with 7 bases matching TRBD1. After removal of 4 bases from V and 4 bases from J, the junction contained 2 bases not matched to a gene. CDR3 length equals 13 residues. CDR1 MGHDK and CDR2 SYGVNS come from the germline V gene. CDR3 protein: CASSGGGADTQYF. CDR3 nucleotides: TGTGCCAGCAGTGGAGGGGGCGCAGATACGCAGTATTTT.

V gene TRBV29-1 combines with J gene TRBJ2-1; the D is unclear. The V end was cut by 7 bases, the J end by 8 bases, with 18 bases between. Germline V gives CDR1 SQVTM, CDR2 ANQGSEA. The CDR3 extends over 13 amino acids. CDR3 protein: CSASPQRTDEQFF. CDR3 nucleotides: TGCAGCGCCTCACCACAGCGAACGGATGAGCAGTTCTTC.

V and J are TRBV10-3 and TRBJ2-7; D is ambiguous. Germline values: CDR1 ENHRY, CDR2 SYGVKD. The CDR3 has 14 amino acids. Trimming left V 3 bases short and J 0 bases short, with 9 bases between. Here the CDR3 reads CAISDRSNSYEQYF. The CDR3 coding sequence is TGTGCCATCAGTGACCGGTCTAACTCCTACGAGCAGTACTTC.

This rearrangement joins TRBV10-3 to TRBJ2-3, with TRBD2 as a possible D gene (5 bases). Germline CDR1 is ENHRY and CDR2 is SYGVKD. The CDR3 covers 14 residues. The V and J ends lost 2 bases and 3 bases respectively, with 9 bases between them. The CDR3: CAISERGGTDTQYF. In nucleotides, the CDR3 is TGTGCCATCAGTGAGCGGGGTGGGACAGATACGCAGTATTTT.

The J gene is TRBJ2-3, the V gene TRBV6-4; 14 positions match TRBD2. V was clipped by 4 bases and J by 4 bases; unmatched bases: 1. The CDR3 has 15 amino acids. Germline CDR1 and CDR2: MRHNA and SNTAGT. The chain's CDR3 is CASSATSGGADTQYF. The CDR3 bases are TGTGCCAGCAGTGCGACTAGCGGGGGGGCAGATACGCAGTATTTT.

The gene calls are TRBV6-6 and TRBJ1-3, with 11 bases lining up with TRBD1. The CDR3 is 15 amino acids. Germline values: CDR1 MNHNY, CDR2 SVGAGI (reference sequence). V lost 6 bases, J lost 2 bases, and 3 bases stayed unmatched. The CDR3 reads CASRPDRGPGNTIYF. CDR3 DNA sequence: TGTGCCAGCAGACCGGACAGGGGGCCTGGAAACACCATATATTTT.

The rearrangement uses TRBV14 and TRBJ2-7, with 9 bases aligning to TRBD2. V lost 10 bases and J lost 8; bases outside the gene matches: 12. The CDR3 is 13 residues long. Germline V gives CDR1 SGHDN, CDR2 FVKESK. CDR3 in amino acids: CAKNPGLAFKQYF. CDR3 DNA sequence: TGTGCCAAGAATCCGGGACTAGCCTTCAAGCAGTACTTC.

The rearrangement links TRBV6-6 to TRBJ1-5; 8 nucleotides line up with TRBD1. Germline V gene lookup returns CDR1 MNHNY and CDR2 SVGAGI (reference sequence). This CDR3 has 15 amino acids. J gave up 2 bases and V 6 bases, and 6 bases lay outside the gene matches. CDR3 loop: CASSPGGGGNQPQHF. DNA of the CDR3: TGTGCCAGCAGCCCAGGGGGCGGTGGCAATCAGCCCCAGCATTTT.

This clone occurred once. This CDR3 is CASSVEGYNEQFF. The CDR3, as DNA: TGTGCCAGCAGCGTAGAAGGCTACAATGAGCAGTTCTTC. The gene calls are TRBV9 and TRBJ2-1; D gene uncertain. The V end was cut by 0 bases, the J end by 3 bases, with 4 bases between. This CDR3 is 13 amino acids long. Germline V gives CDR1 SGDLS, CDR2 YYNGEE.